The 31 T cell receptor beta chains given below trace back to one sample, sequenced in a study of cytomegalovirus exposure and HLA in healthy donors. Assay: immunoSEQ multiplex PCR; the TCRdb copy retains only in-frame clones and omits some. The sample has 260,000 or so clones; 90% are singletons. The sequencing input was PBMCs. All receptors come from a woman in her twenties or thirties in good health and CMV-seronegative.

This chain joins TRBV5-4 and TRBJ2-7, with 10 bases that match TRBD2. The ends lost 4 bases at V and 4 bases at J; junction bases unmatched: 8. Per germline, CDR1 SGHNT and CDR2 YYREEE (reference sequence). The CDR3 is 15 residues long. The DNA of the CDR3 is TGTGCCAGCAGCGCCTGGACTAGCGGCCATTACGAGCAGTACTTC. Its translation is CASSAWTSGHYEQYF.

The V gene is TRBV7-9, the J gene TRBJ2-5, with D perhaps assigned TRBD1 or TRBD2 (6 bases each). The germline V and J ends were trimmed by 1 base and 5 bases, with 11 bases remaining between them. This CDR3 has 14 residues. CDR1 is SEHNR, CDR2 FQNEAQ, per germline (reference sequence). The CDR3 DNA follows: TGTGCCAGCAGCTTAGTAGGGGGGATGGAGACCCAGTACTTC. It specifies CASSLVGGMETQYF.

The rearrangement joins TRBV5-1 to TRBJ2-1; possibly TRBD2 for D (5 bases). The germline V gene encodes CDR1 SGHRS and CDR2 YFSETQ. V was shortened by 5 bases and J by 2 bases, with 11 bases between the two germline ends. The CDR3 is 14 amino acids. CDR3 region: CASRFGNTYNEQFF. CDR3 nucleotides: TGCGCCAGCAGATTCGGGAATACCTACAATGAGCAGTTCTTC. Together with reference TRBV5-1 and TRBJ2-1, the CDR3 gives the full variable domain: KAGVTQTPRYLIKTRGQQVTLSCSPISGHRSVSWYQQTPGQGLQFLFEYFSETQRNKGNFPGRFSGRQFSNSRSEMNVSTLELGDSALYLCASRFGNTYNEQFFGPGTRLTVL.

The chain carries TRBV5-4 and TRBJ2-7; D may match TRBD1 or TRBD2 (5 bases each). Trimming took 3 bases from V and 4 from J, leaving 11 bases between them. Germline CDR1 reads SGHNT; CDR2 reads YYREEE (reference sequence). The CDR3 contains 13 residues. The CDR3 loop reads CASSSFGTYEQYF. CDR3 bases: TGTGCCAGCAGCTCATTCGGGACGTACGAGCAGTACTTC.

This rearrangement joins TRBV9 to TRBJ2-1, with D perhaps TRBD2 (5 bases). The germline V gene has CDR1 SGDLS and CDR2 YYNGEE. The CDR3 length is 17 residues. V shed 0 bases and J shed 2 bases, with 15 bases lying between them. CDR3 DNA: TGTGCCAGCAGCGTAGAATCGCGGGCGGTACCCTACAATGAGCAGTTCTTC. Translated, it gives CASSVESRAVPYNEQFF.

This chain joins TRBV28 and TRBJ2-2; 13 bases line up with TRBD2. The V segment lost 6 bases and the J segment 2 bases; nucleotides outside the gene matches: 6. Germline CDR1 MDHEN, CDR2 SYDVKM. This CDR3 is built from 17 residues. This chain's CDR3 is CASRLGLAGTNTGELFF. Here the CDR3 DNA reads TGTGCCAGCAGATTGGGACTAGCGGGGACCAACACCGGGGAGCTGTTTTTT.

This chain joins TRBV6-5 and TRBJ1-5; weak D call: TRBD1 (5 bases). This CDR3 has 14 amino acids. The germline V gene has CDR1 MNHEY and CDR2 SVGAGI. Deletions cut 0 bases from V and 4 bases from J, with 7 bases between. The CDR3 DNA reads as TGTGCCAGCAGTTACTCGGGGCTAAATCAGCCCCAGCATTTT. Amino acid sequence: CASSYSGLNQPQHF.

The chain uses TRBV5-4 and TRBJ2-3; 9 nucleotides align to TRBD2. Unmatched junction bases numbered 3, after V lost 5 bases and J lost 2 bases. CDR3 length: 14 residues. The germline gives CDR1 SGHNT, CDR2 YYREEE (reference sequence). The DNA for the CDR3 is TGTGCCAGCAGTCGACTAGCGGACACAGATACGCAGTATTTT. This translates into CASSRLADTDTQYF.

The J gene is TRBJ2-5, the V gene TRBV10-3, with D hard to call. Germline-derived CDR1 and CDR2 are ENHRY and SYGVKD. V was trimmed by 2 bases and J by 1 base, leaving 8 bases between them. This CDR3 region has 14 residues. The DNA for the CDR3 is TGTGCCATCAGTGAGAATGGGTCCCAAGAGACCCAGTACTTC. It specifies CAISENGSQETQYF.

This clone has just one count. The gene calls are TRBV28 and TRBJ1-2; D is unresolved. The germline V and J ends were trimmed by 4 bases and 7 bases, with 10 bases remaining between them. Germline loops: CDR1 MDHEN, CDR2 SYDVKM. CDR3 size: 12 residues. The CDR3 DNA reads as TGTGCCAGCAGTTCCAGGACGGGTGGCTACACCTTC. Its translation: CASSSRTGGYTF.

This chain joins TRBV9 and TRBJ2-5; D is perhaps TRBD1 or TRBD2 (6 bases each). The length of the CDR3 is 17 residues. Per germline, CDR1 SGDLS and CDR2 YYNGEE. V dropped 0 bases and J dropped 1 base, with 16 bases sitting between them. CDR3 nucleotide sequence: TGTGCCAGCAGCGTAGTTGGCAGGGGAGGCCTCCAAGAGACCCAGTACTTC. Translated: CASSVVGRGGLQETQYF.

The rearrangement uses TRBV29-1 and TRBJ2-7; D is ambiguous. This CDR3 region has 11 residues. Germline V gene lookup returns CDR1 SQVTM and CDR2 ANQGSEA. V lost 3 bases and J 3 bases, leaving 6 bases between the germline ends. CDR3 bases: TGCAGCGTTGAGTGGCGCTACGAGCAGTACTTC. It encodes CSVEWRYEQYF.

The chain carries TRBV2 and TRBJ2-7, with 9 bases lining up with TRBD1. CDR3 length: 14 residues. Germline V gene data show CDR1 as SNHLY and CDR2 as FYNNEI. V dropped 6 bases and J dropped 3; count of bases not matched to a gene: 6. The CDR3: CASSQPGQGYEQYF. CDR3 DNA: TGTGCCAGCAGCCAACCGGGACAGGGCTACGAGCAGTACTTC.

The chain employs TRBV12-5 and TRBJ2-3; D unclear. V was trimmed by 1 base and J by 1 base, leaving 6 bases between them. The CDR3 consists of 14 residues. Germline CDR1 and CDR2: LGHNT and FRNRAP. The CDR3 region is CASGLDGGTDTQYF. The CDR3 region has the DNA TGTGCTAGTGGTTTGGACGGAGGCACAGATACGCAGTATTTT.

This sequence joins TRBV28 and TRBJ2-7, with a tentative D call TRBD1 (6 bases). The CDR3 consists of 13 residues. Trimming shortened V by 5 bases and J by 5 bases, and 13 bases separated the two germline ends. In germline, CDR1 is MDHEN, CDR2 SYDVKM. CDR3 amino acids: CASSPRTENEQYF. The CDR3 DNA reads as TGTGCCAGCAGTCCCCGGACAGAGAACGAGCAGTACTTC. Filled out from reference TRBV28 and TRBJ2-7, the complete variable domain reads DVKVTQSSRYLVKRTGEKVFLECVQDMDHENMFWYRQDPGLGLRLIYFSYDVKMKEKGDIPEGYSVSREKKERFSLILESASTNQTSMYLCASSPRTENEQYFGPGTRLTVT.

For the CDR3, the DNA is TGTGCCAGCAGCCAAGAGCTAGCCCCCAAACTAGCCAAAAACATTCAGTACTTC. Protein product: CASSQELAPKLAKNIQYF. This chain uses TRBV4-2 with TRBJ2-4; D is possibly TRBD2 (5 bases). The V and J ends lost 0 bases and 0 bases respectively, with 15 bases between them. This CDR3 has 18 amino acids. Germline V CDR1 and CDR2: LGHNA, YNFKEQ.

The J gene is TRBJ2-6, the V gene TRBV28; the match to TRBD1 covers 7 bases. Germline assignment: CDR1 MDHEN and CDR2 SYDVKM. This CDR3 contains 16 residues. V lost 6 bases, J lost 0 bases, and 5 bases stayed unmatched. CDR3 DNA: TGTGCCAGCAGCCCGGGACAGCTCTCTGGGGCCAACGTCCTGACTTTC. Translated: CASSPGQLSGANVLTF.

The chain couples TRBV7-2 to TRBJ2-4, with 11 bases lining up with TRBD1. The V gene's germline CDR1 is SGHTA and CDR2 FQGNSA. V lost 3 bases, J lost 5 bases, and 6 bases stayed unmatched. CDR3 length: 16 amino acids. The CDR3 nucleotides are TGTGCCAGCAGCTTGGACAGGGGGCGTCGTGAAAACATTCAGTACTTC. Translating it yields CASSLDRGRRENIQYF.

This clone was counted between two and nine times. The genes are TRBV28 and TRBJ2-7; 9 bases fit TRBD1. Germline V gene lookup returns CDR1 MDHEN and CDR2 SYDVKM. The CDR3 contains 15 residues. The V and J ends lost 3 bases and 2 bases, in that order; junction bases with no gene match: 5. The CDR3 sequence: CASSFPGQGTYEQYF. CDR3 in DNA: TGTGCCAGCAGTTTCCCGGGACAGGGTACCTACGAGCAGTACTTC.

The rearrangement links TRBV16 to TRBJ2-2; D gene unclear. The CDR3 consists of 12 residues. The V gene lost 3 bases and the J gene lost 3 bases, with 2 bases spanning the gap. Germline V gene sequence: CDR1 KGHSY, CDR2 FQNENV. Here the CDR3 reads CASSHDTGELFF. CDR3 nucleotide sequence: TGTGCCAGCAGCCACGACACCGGGGAGCTGTTTTTT.

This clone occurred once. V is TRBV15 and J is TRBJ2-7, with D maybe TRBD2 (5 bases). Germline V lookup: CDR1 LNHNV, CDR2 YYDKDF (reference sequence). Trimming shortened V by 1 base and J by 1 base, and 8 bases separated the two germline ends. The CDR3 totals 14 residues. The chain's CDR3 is CATSRVRGSYEQYF. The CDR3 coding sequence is TGTGCCACCAGCAGAGTTCGGGGATCCTACGAGCAGTACTTC.

The CDR3 loop is CASSWGQGIYEQYF. CDR3 bases: TGCGCCAGCAGCTGGGGACAGGGGATCTACGAGCAGTACTTC. V usage is TRBV5-1 and J usage is TRBJ2-7; 10 nucleotides line up with TRBD1. Germline loops: CDR1 SGHRS, CDR2 YFSETQ. The CDR3 totals 14 residues. The ends lost 3 bases at V and 3 bases at J; junction bases unmatched: 3.

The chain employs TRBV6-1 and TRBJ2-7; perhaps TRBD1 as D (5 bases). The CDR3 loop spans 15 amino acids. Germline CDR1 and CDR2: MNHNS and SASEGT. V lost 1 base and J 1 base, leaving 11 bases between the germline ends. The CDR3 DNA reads TGTGCCAGCAGTGAAGATGGGGCAGGGTCCTACGAGCAGTACTTC. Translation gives CASSEDGAGSYEQYF.

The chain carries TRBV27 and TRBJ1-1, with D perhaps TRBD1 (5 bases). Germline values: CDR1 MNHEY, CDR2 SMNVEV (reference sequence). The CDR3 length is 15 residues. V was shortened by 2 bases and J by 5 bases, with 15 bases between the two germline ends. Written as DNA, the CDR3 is TGTGCCAGCAGTTTAGGGGGGTTCTTGAGGACTGAAGCTTTCTTT. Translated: CASSLGGFLRTEAFF.

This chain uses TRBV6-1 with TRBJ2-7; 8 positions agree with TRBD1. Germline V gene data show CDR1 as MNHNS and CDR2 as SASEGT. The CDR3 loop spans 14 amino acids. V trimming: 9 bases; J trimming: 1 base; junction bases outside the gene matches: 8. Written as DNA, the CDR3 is TGTGCCAGTAAACCGGGACAGGTTTCCTACGAGCAGTACTTC. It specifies CASKPGQVSYEQYF.

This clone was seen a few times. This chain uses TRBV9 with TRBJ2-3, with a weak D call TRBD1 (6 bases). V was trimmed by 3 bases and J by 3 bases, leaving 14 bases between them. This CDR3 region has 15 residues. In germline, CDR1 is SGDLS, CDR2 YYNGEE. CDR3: CASSGTGHLTDTQYF. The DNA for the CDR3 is TGTGCCAGCAGCGGGACGGGACACCTAACAGATACGCAGTATTTT.

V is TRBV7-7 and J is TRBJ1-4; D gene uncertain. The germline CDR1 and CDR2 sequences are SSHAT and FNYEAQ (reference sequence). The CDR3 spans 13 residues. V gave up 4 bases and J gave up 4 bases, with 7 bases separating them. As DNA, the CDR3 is TGTGCCAGCAGCTCGGGCGTTAATGAAAAACTGTTTTTT. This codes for CASSSGVNEKLFF. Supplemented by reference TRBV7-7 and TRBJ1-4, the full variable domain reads GAGVSQSPRYKVTKRGQDVTLRCDPISSHATLYWYQQALGQGPEFLTYFNYEAQPDKSGLPSDRFSAERPEGSISTLTIQRTEQRDSAMYRCASSSGVNEKLFFGSGTQLSVL.

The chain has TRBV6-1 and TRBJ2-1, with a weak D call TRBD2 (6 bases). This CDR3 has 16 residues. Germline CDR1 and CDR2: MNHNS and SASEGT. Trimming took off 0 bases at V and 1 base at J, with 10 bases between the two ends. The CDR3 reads CASSEAREWSYNEQFF. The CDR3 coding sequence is TGTGCCAGCAGTGAAGCGCGGGAATGGTCCTACAATGAGCAGTTCTTC.

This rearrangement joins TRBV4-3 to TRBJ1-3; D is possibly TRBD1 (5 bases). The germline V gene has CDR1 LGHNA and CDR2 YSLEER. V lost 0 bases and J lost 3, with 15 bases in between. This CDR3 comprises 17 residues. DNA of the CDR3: TGCGCCAGCAGCCAAGATCTGTGGGGGTTGAGTGGAAACACCATATATTTT. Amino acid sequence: CASSQDLWGLSGNTIYF.

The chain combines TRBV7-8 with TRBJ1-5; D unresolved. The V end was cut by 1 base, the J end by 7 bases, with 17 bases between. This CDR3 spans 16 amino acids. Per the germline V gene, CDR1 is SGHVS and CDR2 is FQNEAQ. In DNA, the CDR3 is TGTGCCAGCAGCTTAGTGTTCGAGATGGGTATCCAGCCCCAGCATTTT. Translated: CASSLVFEMGIQPQHF.

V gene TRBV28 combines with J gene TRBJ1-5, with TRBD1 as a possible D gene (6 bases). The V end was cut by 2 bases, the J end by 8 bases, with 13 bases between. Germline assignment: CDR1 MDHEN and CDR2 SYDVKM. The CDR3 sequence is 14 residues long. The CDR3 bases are TGTGCCAGCAGTTTAATCCCAGGGGCGAAGCCCCAGCATTTT. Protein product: CASSLIPGAKPQHF.